This TCR beta chain appears in the sequencing data of a study of Graves' ophthalmopathy and Graves' hyperthyroidism. RNA transcripts yielded amplified TCR beta CDR3 regions. HTBI primers primed a first-round RT-PCR, and a second-round multiplex PCR followed. Each CDR3 protein is one row after TCRdb ran MiXCR on the multiplex PCR reads. The sample yields about 390,000 distinct CDR3 sequences, 15% seen once. Per germline, CDR1 SNHLY and CDR2 FYNNEI. The CDR3 is 13 residues long. Trimming cost V 8 bases and J 8 bases, with 18 bases left between them. This clonotype originated in a woman aged 18 to 35 with stable Graves' hyperthyroidism. The material sequenced was peripheral blood. This chain links TRBV2 with TRBJ1-1; no clear D gene. The CDR3 bases are TGTGCCAGCGGCGTCTGGCGGGCCTCGGAAGCTTTCTTT. Translation: CASGVWRASEAFF.